The 27 T cell receptor beta chains below were found in one sample sequenced in a study of CD8+CD57+ T cells in acquired aplastic anemia. TCR beta VDJ and CDR3 profiling used genomic DNA as template. TCRdb fed the reads into MiXCR, producing one record per CDR3 protein. The sample has under 500,000 distinct CDR3 sequences, under 40% seen once. Flow cytometry had shown expanded CD8+CD57+ cells in the patients chosen for sequencing. Material: sorted CD4+, CD8+, or CD8+CD57+ T cells (not recorded which) from PBMCs. The receptors derive from a human donor with aplastic anemia.

This clonotype was picked up a small number of times. The chain uses TRBV20-1 and TRBJ1-1; D is possibly TRBD1 (6 bases). V was trimmed by 2 bases and J by 0 bases, leaving 13 bases between them. CDR3 length equals 15 residues. Germline CDR1 is DFQATT and CDR2 is SNEGSKA (reference sequence). The CDR3 DNA follows: TGCAGTGCTAGATCTACCGGGACATTGAACACTGAAGCTTTCTTT. Protein sequence: CSARSTGTLNTEAFF.

The chain combines TRBV20-1 with TRBJ2-7; 7 bases line up with TRBD1. Germline V lookup: CDR1 DFQATT, CDR2 SNEGSKA (reference sequence). V was pared by 6 bases and J by 3 bases, with 5 bases of the junction left unmatched. This CDR3 has 12 amino acids. The CDR3 DNA reads TGCAGTGCCCCCGGGACAGACTACGAGCAGTACTTC. Its translation is CSAPGTDYEQYF.

This clonotype has a count of ten or more. The chain employs TRBV11-3 and TRBJ2-7; D not resolved. Germline CDR1 SGHNT, CDR2 YENEEA. CDR3 length equals 13 residues. V lost 5 bases and J 1 base, leaving 9 bases between the germline ends. The CDR3: CASSDSDSYEQYF. The CDR3, as DNA: TGTGCCAGCAGCGACTCGGATTCCTACGAGCAGTACTTC.

V and J are TRBV20-1 and TRBJ2-1; D tentatively reads TRBD1 or TRBD2 (5 bases each). Looked up from germline, CDR1 is DFQATT and CDR2 is SNEGSKA (reference sequence). CDR3 size: 16 residues. The V end lost 2 bases, the J end lost 0 bases, and 14 bases lay between the germline ends. CDR3 in amino acids: CSARQPGPSSYNEQFF. The DNA of the CDR3 is TGCAGTGCTAGACAACCGGGACCGAGCTCCTACAATGAGCAGTTCTTC.

This clonotype was counted only a few times. The CDR3 bases are TGCGCCAGCAGCTCAAACGGCGGGCGGGTAGGAGACGAGCAGTACTTC. Amino acid sequence: CASSSNGGRVGDEQYF. The chain has TRBV5-1 and TRBJ2-7; perhaps TRBD2 as D (5 bases). The V end was cut by 3 bases, the J end by 5 bases, with 21 bases between. The CDR3 sequence is 16 residues long. Germline V CDR1 and CDR2: SGHRS, YFSETQ.

At least ten counts were recorded for this clonotype. The chain is built from TRBV2 and TRBJ2-1, with TRBD2 identical over 7 bases. This CDR3 is built from 15 residues. Germline values: CDR1 SNHLY, CDR2 FYNNEI. Losses at the gene ends were 4 bases for V and 3 bases for J; bases not matched to a gene: 6. This CDR3 is CASSGGASGYNEQFF. Here the CDR3 DNA reads TGTGCCAGCAGTGGCGGCGCTAGCGGCTACAATGAGCAGTTCTTC. Full variable domain (remainder filled in from reference TRBV2 and TRBJ2-1): EPEVTQTPSHQVTQMGQEVILRCVPISNHLYFYWYRQILGQKVEFLVSFYNNEISEKSEIFDDQFSVERPDGSNFTLKIRSTKLEDSAMYFCASSGGASGYNEQFFGPGTRLTVL.

The J gene is TRBJ2-3, the V gene TRBV20-1, with D maybe TRBD2 (6 bases). Germline V lookup: CDR1 DFQATT, CDR2 SNEGSKA (reference sequence). The V end lost 3 bases, the J end lost 1 base, and 8 bases lay between the germline ends. The length of the CDR3 is 13 residues. The CDR3 region has the DNA TGCAGTGCTAGTCCGGGGGGCACAGATACGCAGTATTTT. Translation: CSASPGGTDTQYF.

The chain combines TRBV7-2 with TRBJ2-3; D is possibly TRBD2 (5 bases). Germline V gene lookup returns CDR1 SGHTA and CDR2 FQGNSA. This CDR3 comprises 14 residues. The germline V and J ends were trimmed by 5 bases and 3 bases, with 12 bases remaining between them. Here the CDR3 DNA reads TGTGCCAGCAGCAGCCCTCAGCGGACAGATACGCAGTATTTT. It yields the protein CASSSPQRTDTQYF.

This sequence joins TRBV11-1 and TRBJ1-1; D is possibly TRBD1 (5 bases). CDR3 length: 16 amino acids. Germline CDR1 reads SGHAT; CDR2 reads FQDESV (reference sequence). Trimming removed 5 bases at V and 2 bases at J, with 18 bases between. The CDR3: CASSRRQITANTEAFF. For the CDR3, the DNA is TGTGCCAGCAGCCGCCGACAGATAACAGCCAACACTGAAGCTTTCTTT.

The chain combines TRBV5-4 with TRBJ1-2, with D perhaps TRBD1 (5 bases). V lost 2 bases to trimming and J lost 4 bases, with 12 bases between them. CDR3 length: 14 residues. CDR1 and CDR2 from the germline V gene are SGHNT and YYREEE (reference sequence). CDR3 DNA sequence: TGTGCCAGCAGCTTATCGACAGTCACCTATGGCTACACCTTC. Its protein is CASSLSTVTYGYTF.

This clonotype was seen ten or more times. The V gene is TRBV15, the J gene TRBJ1-6; D unresolved. The CDR3 is 14 residues long. Germline CDR1 is LNHNV and CDR2 is YYDKDF (reference sequence). The ends were cut back, 5 bases at V and 7 bases at J, with 12 bases in the middle. The CDR3 DNA follows: TGTGCCACCAGCGCCCGGACTGACAATTCACCCCTCCACTTT. Protein: CATSARTDNSPLHF.

This rearrangement joins TRBV10-3 to TRBJ2-2; 8 positions agree with TRBD1. CDR1 is ENHRY and CDR2 is SYGVKD in the germline V gene. The V gene end was trimmed by 9 bases and the J gene end by 5 bases; junction bases not matched to a gene: 8. The CDR3 contains 14 residues. CDR3 DNA sequence: TGTGCCATAAGGACAGGGACGACAACCGGGGAGCTGTTTTTT. Encoded protein: CAIRTGTTTGELFF.

The chain uses TRBV12-3 or TRBV12-4 and TRBJ1-5; D ambiguous. This CDR3 has 15 amino acids. Trimming removed 3 bases at V and 1 base at J, with 10 bases between. The chain's CDR3 is CASSFFALSNQPQHF. CDR3 in DNA: TGTGCCAGCAGTTTTTTCGCCCTGAGCAATCAGCCCCAGCATTTT.

Remarks on this clonotype: The junction shows a germline mismatch at one end, possibly a read error. This chain links TRBV12-3 or TRBV12-4 with TRBJ2-1; 7 nucleotides line up with TRBD1. The CDR3 contains 17 residues. In nucleotides, the CDR3 is TGTGCCAGCACCTCCAAAAAGACAGGGAACGAATACAATGAGCAGTCCTTC. This codes for CASTSKKTGNEYNEQSF.

The chain has TRBV19 and TRBJ1-6; D is possibly TRBD1 (5 bases). V lost 1 base and J 9 bases, leaving 7 bases between the germline ends. This CDR3 comprises 13 residues. Per the germline V gene, CDR1 is LNHDA and CDR2 is SQIVND (reference sequence). The CDR3 DNA reads as TGTGCCAGTAGTATAGGGGGCCCTTCACCCCTCCACTTT. It translates to CASSIGGPSPLHF.

Notes on this clonotype: The CDR3 carries no conserved terminal phenylalanine or tryptophan, so it likely arises from a read error. V gene TRBV6-5 combines with J gene TRBJ1-2; a weak D match, TRBD1 (5 bases). The CDR3 contains 15 residues. Trimming removed 3 bases at V and 2 bases at J, with 13 bases between. Germline-derived CDR1 and CDR2 are MNHEY and SVGAGI. The CDR3 loop reads CASSYNGASNYGYTL. The CDR3 nucleotides read TGTGCCAGCAGTTATAACGGGGCTTCGAACTATGGCTACACCCTC.

This clonotype was seen a handful of times. J is TRBJ2-1 and V is TRBV19; TRBD2 agrees at 8 bases. The CDR3 has 15 residues. J was trimmed by 6 bases and V by 3 bases; bases with no gene match: 7. CDR1 LNHDA and CDR2 SQIVND come from the germline V gene (reference sequence). CDR3 in DNA: TGTGCCAGTAGTATCCCTAGCGGGCGCCCCAATGAGCAGTTCTTC. It codes for CASSIPSGRPNEQFF.

This chain connects TRBV7-9 to TRBJ2-7; D possibly uses TRBD1 or TRBD2 (6 bases each). The CDR3 length is 15 residues. Trimming stripped 4 bases from V and 7 bases from J, with 20 bases between. CDR1 SEHNR and CDR2 FQNEAQ come from the germline V gene (reference sequence). CDR3 DNA: TGTGCCAGCAGCTCTGAGGGACAAGCGGAGGGAGAGCAGTACTTC. This sequence encodes CASSSEGQAEGEQYF.

This clonotype appeared once. The conserved phenylalanine or tryptophan is not found at the CDR3 terminus, so this likely reflects a read error. The chain recombines TRBV27 with TRBJ1-6; 7 bases agree with TRBD1. The CDR3 sequence is 15 residues long. Germline values: CDR1 MNHEY, CDR2 SMNVEV (reference sequence). The J segment lost 9 bases and the V segment lost 3 bases, leaving 8 bases of the junction unmatched. CDR3 sequence reads: CASSFLKGASSPLHS. The CDR3 coding sequence is TGTGCCAGCAGTTTCTTAAAGGGGGCTAGTTCACCCCTCCACTCT.

This clonotype has ten or more counts. The CDR3 DNA reads TGTGCCAGTAGTTTTCAATACGAGCAGTACTTC. It is translated as CASSFQYEQYF. The J gene is TRBJ2-7, the V gene TRBV7-9; D ambiguous. Trimming left V 9 bases short and J 4 bases short, with 10 bases between. The CDR3 consists of 11 residues. Germline CDR1 reads SEHNR; CDR2 reads FQNEAQ (reference sequence).

On this clonotype itself: With a much larger clone just one base away, this may be a read error. The chain is built from TRBV10-3 and TRBJ2-7; D may match TRBD1 or TRBD2 (6 bases each). The CDR3 is 12 amino acids. The germline gives CDR1 ENHRY, CDR2 SYGVKD. CDR3 loop: CAISEARQGRSF. In nucleotides, the CDR3 is TGTGCCATCAGTGAAGCGCGGCAGGGGAGGTCGTTC.

This rearrangement joins TRBV7-9 to TRBJ1-2; 8 bases match TRBD1. The CDR3 extends over 14 amino acids. V lost 5 bases, J lost 4 bases, and 6 bases stayed unmatched. CDR1 SEHNR and CDR2 FQNEAQ come from the germline V gene (reference sequence). This CDR3 reads CASSAPTGGYGYTF. The CDR3 coding sequence is TGTGCCAGCAGCGCCCCCACAGGGGGCTATGGCTACACCTTC.

The chain is built from TRBV6-6 and TRBJ1-2; D may be TRBD1 (5 bases). The CDR3 extends over 14 amino acids. The V end lost 6 bases, the J end lost 7 bases, and 18 bases lay between the germline ends. CDR1 and CDR2 (germline): MNHNY, SVGAGI (reference sequence). CDR3 sequence: CASSLGAGNGGYTF. In DNA form, the CDR3 reads TGTGCCAGCAGCCTTGGGGCAGGGAACGGTGGCTACACCTTC.

This clonotype was found a few times. A much bigger clone sits one base away, suggesting this may be a read error. The chain joins TRBV7-2 to TRBJ2-7, with a possible D match to TRBD1 (6 bases). From germline, CDR1 is SGHTA and CDR2 FQGNSA. V was shortened by 2 bases and J by 5 bases, with 13 bases between the two germline ends. The CDR3 consists of 14 residues. The CDR3 is CASSLSVGAHEQYF. The DNA of the CDR3 is TGTGCCAGCAGCTTATCGGTGGGGGCCCACGAGCAGTACTTC.

The V gene is TRBV2, the J gene TRBJ1-2, with TRBD1 as a possible D gene (5 bases). The CDR3 is made up of 15 amino acids. Germline lookup yields CDR1 SNHLY and CDR2 FYNNEI. The V gene lost 6 bases and the J gene lost 6 bases, with 20 bases spanning the gap. CDR3 DNA sequence: TGTGCCAGCAGCGTAGTGACTAGCGGACACAATGGCTACACCTTC. Translated: CASSVVTSGHNGYTF.

This chain connects TRBV4-1 to TRBJ2-7, with 10 bases identical to TRBD2. CDR3 length equals 17 residues. Germline trimming cut 2 bases from V and 6 bases from J; bases unmatched to any gene: 13. Germline V lookup: CDR1 MGHRA, CDR2 YSYEKL. The CDR3 sequence is CASSQLASGSLPGEQYF. CDR3 nucleotide sequence: TGCGCCAGCAGCCAACTTGCTAGCGGGAGCCTACCTGGCGAGCAGTACTTC.

Notes on this clonotype: A much larger clone is a single base away; this may be a read error. The DNA is omitted, as the CDR3 cannot be located on it reliably, and the CDR3 follows TCRdb's listing. The chain has TRBV20-1 and TRBJ1-2. Counting both end residues, the CDR3 totals 12 amino acids. Germline loops: CDR1 DFQATT, CDR2 SNEGSKA (reference sequence). Here the CDR3 reads CSAPTANYGCTF.